This TCR beta chain was documented in a study of shared clonotypes between healthy human individuals. Overall study findings and caveats: In this cohort, only blood was sampled, and tissue repertoires likely differ. Sequencing depth was expected to affect clonotype sharing among donors.

Investigators spread the genomic DNA of each subset evenly over several immunoSEQ plates. TCRdb keeps only in-frame clones here, not all; method: immunoSEQ multiplex PCR. The sample carries a few million clones, approximately 93% recorded once. A note on this clone: Its antigen is unknown.

The CDR3 is 12 amino acids. Trimming left V 6 bases short and J 8 bases short, with 11 bases between. CDR1 MNHEY and CDR2 SMNVEV come from the germline V gene (reference sequence). The chain links TRBV27 to TRBJ2-1; the D gene is possibly TRBD2 (5 bases). The TCR comes from a young man in good health. Some clones in this sample may be carry-over from other donors' samples. Sequenced: naive CD4+ T cells from PBMCs. Subset noted: CD45RA+ positively selected. The DNA of the CDR3 is TGTGCCAGCAGCTCATGGGAGCATGAGCAGTTCTTC. Its protein is CASSSWEHEQFF.